A selection of T cell receptor beta chains follows, all from one sample in a study of tumor-infiltrating lymphocytes in primary liver carcinoma. TCRdb ran MiXCR on the multiplex PCR reads and lists one entry per CDR3 protein. The table has about 100,000 distinct CDR3 sequences, about 70% seen once; the top ten hold 9.5% to 15%. Sequenced material: liver tumor tissue from sampling region 2. The receptors originated from an older woman with primary liver carcinoma and hepatitis B virus infection. Each CDR3 is given with its conserved first and last residue. A D gene is named only where the DNA matches it firmly. Clone size, where shown, is once, few, many, or a class for clones that have expanded.

D,size,V,J,CDR3,DNA
TRBD1,many,TRBV6-6,TRBJ2-1,CASSFGTVADYNEQFF,TGTGCCAGCAGTTTCGGGACAGTTGCCGACTACAATGAGCAGTTCTTC
-,-,TRBV11-2,TRBJ2-7,CASSYGARTSGSERYF,TGTGCCAGCAGCTACGGCGCGAGGACCTCGGGAAGCGAACGGTACTTC
-,-,TRBV24-1,TRBJ1-3,CATSVQGRNTIYF,TGTGCCACCAGTGTCCAAGGGAGAAACACCATATATTTT
-,few,TRBV16,TRBJ2-7,CASSQSNYEQYF,TGTGCCAGCAGCCAATCGAACTACGAGCAGTACTTC
-,once,TRBV29-1,TRBJ2-3,CRVDGGDTDTQYF,TGCAGGGTTGACGGTGGAGACACAGATACGCAGTATTTT
-,-,TRBV12-3/TRBV12-4,TRBJ2-1,CASNLSNHGQFF,TGTGCCAGCAATTTAAGTAACCATGGGCAGTTCTTC
TRBD2,many,TRBV12-3/TRBV12-4,TRBJ2-7,CASSLRKGLAGKEQYF,TGTGCCAGCAGTCTTCGAAAGGGACTAGCGGGAAAGGAGCAGTACTTC
TRBD1,-,TRBV5-1,TRBJ2-7,CASSLDREYEQYF,TGCGCCAGCAGCCTCGACAGGGAGTACGAGCAGTACTTC
-,-,TRBV11-2,TRBJ2-7,CASSLLQGRYEQYF,TGTGCCAGTAGCTTGCTACAGGGCCGCTACGAGCAGTACTTC
-,many,TRBV6-1,TRBJ1-5,CASSARPEGGQPQHF,TGTGCCAGCAGTGCGCGGCCCGAGGGGGGTCAGCCCCAGCATTTT